The 10 T cell receptor beta chains below all came from one sample that was sequenced in a study of blood T cell repertoires in COVID-19. Profiling relied on immunoSEQ multiplex PCR, and the TCRdb table lists in-frame clones only, not all of them. The sample gives about 100,000 clones, more than 70% of which show up once; under 7% is in the top ten. Source material: peripheral blood. The source of these receptors is a man aged 50 or older with active or convalescent COVID-19.

This chain connects TRBV28 to TRBJ2-3; 8 nucleotides align to TRBD1. CDR1 MDHEN and CDR2 SYDVKM come from the germline V gene. CDR3 size: 17 residues. With 5 bases clipped from V and 6 bases from J, the junction kept 16 bases outside the gene matches. The CDR3 sequence: CASSPSYGTGAFDTQYF. For the CDR3, the DNA is TGTGCCAGCAGTCCCTCGTACGGGACAGGAGCCTTTGATACGCAGTATTTT.

The chain has TRBV3-1 (or the pseudogene TRBV3-2) and TRBJ2-7; TRBD2 agrees at 14 bases. J gave up 4 bases and V 4 bases, and 12 bases lay outside the gene matches. The CDR3 is 18 residues long. Germline CDR1 and CDR2: LGHDT and YNNKEL (reference sequence). This CDR3 reads CASSRRQGLAGDGYEQYF. The CDR3 nucleotides are TGTGCCAGCAGCCGCAGACAGGGACTAGCGGGAGATGGATACGAGCAGTACTTC.

The gene calls are TRBV6-5 and TRBJ2-1; 14 nucleotides line up with TRBD2. V trimming: 6 bases; J trimming: 8 bases; junction bases outside the gene matches: 6. The CDR3 contains 15 residues. In germline, CDR1 is MNHEY, CDR2 SVGAGI. The CDR3 sequence: CASRTSGRAVDEQFF. In DNA form, the CDR3 reads TGTGCCAGCAGGACTAGCGGGAGGGCCGTTGATGAGCAGTTCTTC.

V and J are TRBV5-1 and TRBJ1-2; D gene unclear. Germline CDR1 is SGHRS and CDR2 is YFSETQ. With 0 bases removed from V and 4 bases from J, the gap between germline ends came to 10 bases. The CDR3 is 14 amino acids. The CDR3 here is CASSLDGGSYGYTF. CDR3 sequence (DNA): TGCGCCAGCAGCTTGGATGGAGGGAGCTATGGCTACACCTTC.

V gene TRBV28 combines with J gene TRBJ1-4, with no clear D. CDR3 length: 13 residues. Deletions cut 5 bases from V and 9 bases from J, with 13 bases between. The germline V gene has CDR1 MDHEN and CDR2 SYDVKM. CDR3 sequence reads: CASSRTNTKKLFF. As DNA, the CDR3 is TGTGCCAGCAGTCGGACTAACACCAAAAAACTGTTTTTT.

The chain employs TRBV19 and TRBJ1-2, with a weak D call TRBD1 (6 bases). V was cut by 7 bases and J by 8 bases, with 20 bases left in between. This CDR3 is 14 amino acids long. The V gene's germline CDR1 is LNHDA and CDR2 SQIVND (reference sequence). CDR3 sequence reads: CASTPGQDPGGYTF. Written as DNA, the CDR3 is TGTGCCAGTACCCCGGGACAAGACCCGGGAGGCTACACCTTC.

The chain recombines TRBV5-1 with TRBJ1-1; D possibly corresponds to TRBD1 (6 bases). This CDR3 is 14 amino acids long. Trimming pared 1 base from V and 5 bases from J, leaving 12 bases between. Germline values: CDR1 SGHRS, CDR2 YFSETQ. The CDR3, as DNA: TGCGCCAGCAGCTTGTCACAGGGTAATACTGAAGCTTTCTTT. It translates to CASSLSQGNTEAFF. Drawing the rest from reference TRBV5-1 and TRBJ1-1, the complete variable domain is KAGVTQTPRYLIKTRGQQVTLSCSPISGHRSVSWYQQTPGQGLQFLFEYFSETQRNKGNFPGRFSGRQFSNSRSEMNVSTLELGDSALYLCASSLSQGNTEAFFGQGTRLTVV.

J is TRBJ1-2 and V is TRBV12-3 or TRBV12-4, with 7 nucleotides matching TRBD1. V shed 7 bases, J shed 5 bases, and the junction held 7 bases outside the gene matches. The CDR3 has 13 amino acids. As DNA, the CDR3 is TGTGCCAGCACTTACGGGGACAGATATGGCTACACCTTC. Translated: CASTYGDRYGYTF.

The chain uses TRBV18 and TRBJ1-1; weak D call: TRBD1 (5 bases). V lost 2 bases and J 5 bases, leaving 18 bases between the germline ends. This CDR3 comprises 16 residues. Germline CDR1 KGHSH, CDR2 LQKENI. CDR3 nucleotides: TGTGCCAGCTCACCAGGGCTTTCGGGGGGTCGGACTGAAGCTTTCTTT. This gives the protein CASSPGLSGGRTEAFF.

This clone was counted a single time. CDR3 residues: CASSLSQGSSYNEQFF. The DNA of the CDR3 is TGTGCCAGCAGCTTGAGTCAGGGAAGCTCCTACAATGAGCAGTTCTTC. This sequence joins TRBV7-9 and TRBJ2-1; TRBD1 might be the D (5 bases). Looked up from germline, CDR1 is SEHNR and CDR2 is FQNEAQ (reference sequence). The length of the CDR3 is 16 residues. V was shortened by 3 bases and J by 0 bases, with 12 bases between the two germline ends.